A selection of T cell receptor beta chains follows, all from one sample in a study of blood T cell repertoires in COVID-19. TCRdb keeps only in-frame clones here, not all; method: immunoSEQ multiplex PCR. The data show under 40,000 clones, about nine tenths seen once. Material: peripheral blood. The receptors come from a man in his forties or fifties with active or convalescent COVID-19. The CDR3 runs from the conserved cysteine through the conserved F or W. The D gene is left open where the match is weak. Not all rows give a size; the values are once, few, many and, for expanded clones, a class.

- TRBJ1-2 TRBV5-1 - TGCGCCAGCAGCTACAACCGGGACATAAACTATGGCTACACCTTC CASSYNRDINYGYTF
- TRBJ1-2 TRBV25-1 - TGTGCCAGCAGTGAATCGGGGGGCTACACCTTC CASSESGGYTF
TRBD2 TRBJ2-3 TRBV2 - TGTGCCAGCAGCCGTACTATAGCGGGGGGGGAGGCGCAGTATTTT CASSRTIAGGEAQYF
TRBD2 TRBJ2-3 TRBV7-9 - TGTGCCAGCAGCACCCAGCGGGGGGGTAGCACAGATACGCAGTATTTT CASSTQRGGSTDTQYF
- TRBJ1-1 TRBV9 - TGTGCCAGCAGCGGACTTGACACTGAAGCTTTCTTT CASSGLDTEAFF
- TRBJ2-2 TRBV24-1 once TGTGCCACCAGTGACTGGGTCCGCGACAGGGAGCTGTTTTTT CATSDWVRDRELFF
- TRBJ1-1 TRBV6-5 - TGTGCCAGCAGCACCATCGGAGGTATGAACACTGAAGCTTTCTTT CASSTIGGMNTEAFF
TRBD1 TRBJ2-7 TRBV28 - TGTGCCAGCAGATCCCGGGACAGTCTCTACTTC CASRSRDSLYF
TRBD1 TRBJ1-4 TRBV5-6 - TGTGCCAGCAGCTCTATACAGGGGGCGTCTAATGAAAAACTGTTTTTT CASSSIQGASNEKLFF
TRBD1 TRBJ1-1 TRBV30 once TGTGCCTGGAAGGGACAGACGCTGACAAGACCCATGAACACTGAAGCTTTCTTT CAWKGQTLTRPMNTEAFF
TRBD1 TRBJ1-5 TRBV6-5 few TGTGCCACCCGGACAGGGACTCAGCCCCAGCATTTT CATRTGTQPQHF
- TRBJ1-3 TRBV7-9 - TGTGCCAGCAGCTACGGCCCCGGAGGGCACACCATATATTTT CASSYGPGGHTIYF
- TRBJ2-3 TRBV28 once TGTGCCAGCAGTTCCCGAGGGGGGGGCGAATCTAGCACAGATACGCAGTATTTT CASSSRGGGESSTDTQYF
- TRBJ1-6 TRBV7-2 - TGTGCCAGCAGCTTAGATCGGGTCCGGGATAATTCACCCCTCCACTTT CASSLDRVRDNSPLHF
TRBD1 TRBJ1-1 TRBV9 few TGTGCCAGCAGCGTAGCGACAGGGAGGGAAGCTTTCTTT CASSVATGREAFF
TRBD1 TRBJ2-1 TRBV4-1 - TGCGCCAGCAGCTCGTACAGGGGCGAGGGGCAGTTCTTC CASSSYRGEGQFF
- TRBJ2-2 TRBV7-3 - TGTGCCAGCAGCTTAACGACAGGACCCGGGGAGCTGTTTTTT CASSLTTGPGELFF
- TRBJ2-1 TRBV20-1 - TGCAGTGCTAGTGACTGGCGCGGTGAGCAGTTCTTC CSASDWRGEQFF
TRBD1 TRBJ1-2 TRBV3-1/TRBV3-2 - TGTGCCAGCAGCCAAGGGACAGGGGGCGTTTTTGGCTACACCTTC CASSQGTGGVFGYTF
TRBD1 TRBJ1-1 TRBV10-3 once TGTGCCATCTGGACAGGGGGACGGACTGAAGCTTTCTTT CAIWTGGRTEAFF
- TRBJ1-2 TRBV12-3/TRBV12-4 - TGTGCCAGCAGCATACAGGGTAACTCTGGCTACACCTTC CASSIQGNSGYTF
TRBD1 TRBJ1-2 TRBV6-1 - TGTGCCAGCAGTGATGGGACAGGGTTCAGCCGGATCTATGGCTACACCTTC CASSDGTGFSRIYGYTF
TRBD2 TRBJ2-5 TRBV5-1 - TGCGCCAGCAGCTTGGTGCTAGCGGGAGGTTATGAGACCCAGTACTTC CASSLVLAGGYETQYF
TRBD1 TRBJ1-5 TRBV30 - TGTGCCTGGAGCGCTATAGCCGGGACAGCTAATCAGCCCCAGCATTTT CAWSAIAGTANQPQHF
TRBD1 TRBJ1-4 TRBV6-6 - TGTGCCAGCAGCAGCCCGGACAGGGGGAGCGAAAAACTGTTTTTT CASSSPDRGSEKLFF
TRBD1 TRBJ1-1 TRBV15 - TGTGCCACCAGCAGACCCCTAGTATTAGCAGGGGGCCCTGAAGCTTTCTTT CATSRPLVLAGGPEAFF
- TRBJ1-4 TRBV10-2 - TGCGCCAGCAGTGAGTCATCAGGGATTGTAGGAAAACTGTTTTTT CASSESSGIVGKLFF
- TRBJ2-2 TRBV19 - TGTGCCAGTATTAGGGGAAGTGGCACCGGGGAGCTGTTTTTT CASIRGSGTGELFF